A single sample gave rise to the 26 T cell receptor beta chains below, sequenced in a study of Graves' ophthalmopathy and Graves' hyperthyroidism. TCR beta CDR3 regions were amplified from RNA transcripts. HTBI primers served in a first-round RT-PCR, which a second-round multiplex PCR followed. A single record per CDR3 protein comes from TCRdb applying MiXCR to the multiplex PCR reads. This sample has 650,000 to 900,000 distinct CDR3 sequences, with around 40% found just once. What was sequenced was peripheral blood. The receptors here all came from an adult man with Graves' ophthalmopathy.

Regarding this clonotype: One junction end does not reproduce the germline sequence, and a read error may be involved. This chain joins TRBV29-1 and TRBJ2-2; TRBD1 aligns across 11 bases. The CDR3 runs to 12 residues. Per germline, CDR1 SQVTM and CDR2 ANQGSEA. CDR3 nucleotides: TGCAGCGTGGAAGGGACAGGGGGATTGGTGTTTTTT. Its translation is CSVEGTGGLVFF.

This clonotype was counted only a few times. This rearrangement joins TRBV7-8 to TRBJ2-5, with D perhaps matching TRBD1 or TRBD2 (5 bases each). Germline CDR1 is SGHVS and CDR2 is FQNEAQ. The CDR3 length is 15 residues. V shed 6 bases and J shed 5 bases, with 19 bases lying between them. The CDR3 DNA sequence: TGTGCCAGCAGTTACTCAAGGGGAGAAGCTGAGACCCAGTACTTC. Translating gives CASSYSRGEAETQYF. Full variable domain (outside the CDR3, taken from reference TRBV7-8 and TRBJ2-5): GAGVSQSPRYKVAKRGQDVALRCDPISGHVSLFWYQQALGQGPEFLTYFQNEAQLDKSGLPSDRFFAERPEGSVSTLKIQRTQQEDSAVYLCASSYSRGEAETQYFGPGTRLLVL.

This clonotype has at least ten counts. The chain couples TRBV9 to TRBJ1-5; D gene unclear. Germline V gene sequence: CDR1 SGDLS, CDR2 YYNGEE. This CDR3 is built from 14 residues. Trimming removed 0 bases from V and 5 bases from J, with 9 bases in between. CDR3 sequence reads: CASSVALGDQPQHF. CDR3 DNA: TGTGCCAGCAGCGTAGCTCTGGGTGATCAGCCCCAGCATTTT.

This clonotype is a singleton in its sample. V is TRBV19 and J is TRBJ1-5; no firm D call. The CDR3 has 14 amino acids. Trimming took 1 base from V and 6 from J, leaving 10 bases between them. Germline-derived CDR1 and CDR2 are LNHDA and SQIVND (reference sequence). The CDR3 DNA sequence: TGTGCCAGTAGTATAGCGGCAGACGGTCAGCCCCAGCATTTT. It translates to CASSIAADGQPQHF.

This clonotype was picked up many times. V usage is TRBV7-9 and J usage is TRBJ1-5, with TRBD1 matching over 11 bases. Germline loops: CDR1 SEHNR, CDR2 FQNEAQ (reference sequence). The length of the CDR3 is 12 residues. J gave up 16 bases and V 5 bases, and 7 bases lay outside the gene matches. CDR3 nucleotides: TGTGCCAGCAGCGAGGACAGGGGGCGCCGCCATTTT. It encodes CASSEDRGRRHF.

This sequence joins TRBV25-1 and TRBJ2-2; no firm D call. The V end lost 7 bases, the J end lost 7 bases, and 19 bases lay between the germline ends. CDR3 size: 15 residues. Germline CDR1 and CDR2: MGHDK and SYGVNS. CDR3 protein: CASKYSVERHGELFF. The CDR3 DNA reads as TGTGCCAGCAAATACAGTGTTGAACGGCACGGGGAGCTGTTTTTT.

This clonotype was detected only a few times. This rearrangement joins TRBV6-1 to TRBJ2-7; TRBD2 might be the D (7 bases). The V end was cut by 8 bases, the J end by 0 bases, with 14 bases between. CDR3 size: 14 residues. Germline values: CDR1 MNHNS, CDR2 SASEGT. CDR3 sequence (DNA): TGTGCCAGCCCTAGGGGGGGGAACTCCTACGAGCAGTACTTC. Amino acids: CASPRGGNSYEQYF.

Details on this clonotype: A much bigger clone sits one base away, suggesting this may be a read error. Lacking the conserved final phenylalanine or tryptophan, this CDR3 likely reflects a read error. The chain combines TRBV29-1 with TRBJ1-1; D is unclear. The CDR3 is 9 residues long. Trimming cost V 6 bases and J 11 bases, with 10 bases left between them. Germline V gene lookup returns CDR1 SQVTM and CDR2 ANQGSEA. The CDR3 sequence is CSVAGGAFL. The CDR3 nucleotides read TGCAGCGTGGCGGGTGGTGCTTTCCTT.

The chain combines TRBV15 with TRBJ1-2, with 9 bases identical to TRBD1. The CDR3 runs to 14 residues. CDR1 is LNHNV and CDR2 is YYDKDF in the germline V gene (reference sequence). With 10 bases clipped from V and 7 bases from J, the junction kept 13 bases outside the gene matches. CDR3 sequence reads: CASSRGQGRGGYTF. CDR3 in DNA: TGTGCCAGCAGTCGAGGACAGGGGCGCGGTGGCTACACCTTC.

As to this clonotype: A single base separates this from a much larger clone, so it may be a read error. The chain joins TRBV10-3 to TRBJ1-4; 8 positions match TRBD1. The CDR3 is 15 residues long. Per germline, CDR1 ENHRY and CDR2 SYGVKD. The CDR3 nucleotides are TGTGCCATCAGTGAGTCGGGGCAGGGGGCTGAAAGACTGTTTTTT. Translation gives CAISESGQGAERLFF.

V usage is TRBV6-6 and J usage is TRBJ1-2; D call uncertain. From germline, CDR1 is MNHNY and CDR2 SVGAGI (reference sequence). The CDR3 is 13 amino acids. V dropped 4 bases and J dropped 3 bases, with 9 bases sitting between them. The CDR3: CASSLREDYGYTF. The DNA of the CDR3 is TGTGCCAGCAGTTTGAGGGAGGACTATGGCTACACCTTC.

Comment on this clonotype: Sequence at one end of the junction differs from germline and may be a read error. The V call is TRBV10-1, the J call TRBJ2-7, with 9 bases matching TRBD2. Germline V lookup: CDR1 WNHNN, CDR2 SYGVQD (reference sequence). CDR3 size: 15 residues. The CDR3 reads CASRTTSGPAGEQYF. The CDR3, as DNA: TGTGCCAGCAGGACGACTAGCGGACCGGCTGGGGAGCAGTACTTC.

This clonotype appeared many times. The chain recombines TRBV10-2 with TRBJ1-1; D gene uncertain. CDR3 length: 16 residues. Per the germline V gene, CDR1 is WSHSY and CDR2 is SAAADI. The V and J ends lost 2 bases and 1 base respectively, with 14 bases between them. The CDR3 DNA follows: TGCGCCAGCAGTGAGGGGAGTTGGAGTTGGAACACTGAAGCTTTCTTT. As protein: CASSEGSWSWNTEAFF.

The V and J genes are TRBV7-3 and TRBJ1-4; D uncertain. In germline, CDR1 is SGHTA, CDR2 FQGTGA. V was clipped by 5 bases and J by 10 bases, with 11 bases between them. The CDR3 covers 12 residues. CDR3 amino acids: CASSLRAGKLFF. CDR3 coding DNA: TGTGCCAGCAGCCTCCGCGCTGGAAAACTGTTTTTT.

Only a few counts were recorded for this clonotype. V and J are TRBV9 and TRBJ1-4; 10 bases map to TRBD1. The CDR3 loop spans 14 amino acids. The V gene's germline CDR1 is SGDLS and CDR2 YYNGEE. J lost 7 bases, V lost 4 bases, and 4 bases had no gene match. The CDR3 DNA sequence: TGTGCCAGCAGCCTCCGGACAGGGGGTGAAAAACTGTTTTTT. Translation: CASSLRTGGEKLFF.

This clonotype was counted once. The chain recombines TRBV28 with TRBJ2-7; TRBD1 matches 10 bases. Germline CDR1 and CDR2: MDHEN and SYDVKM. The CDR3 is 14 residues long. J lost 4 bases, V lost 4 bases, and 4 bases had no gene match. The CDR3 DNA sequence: TGTGCCAGCAGTTGGACAGGGGGTAGGTACGAGCAGTACTTC. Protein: CASSWTGGRYEQYF.

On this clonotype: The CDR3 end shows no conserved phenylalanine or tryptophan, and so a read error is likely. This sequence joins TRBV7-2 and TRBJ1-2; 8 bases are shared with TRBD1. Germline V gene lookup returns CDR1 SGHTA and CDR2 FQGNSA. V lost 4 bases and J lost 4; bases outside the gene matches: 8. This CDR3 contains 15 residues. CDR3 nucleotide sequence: TGTGCCAGCAGCTCCTTTTTCGGGACAGGCTATGGCTACACCTCC. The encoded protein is CASSSFFGTGYGYTS.

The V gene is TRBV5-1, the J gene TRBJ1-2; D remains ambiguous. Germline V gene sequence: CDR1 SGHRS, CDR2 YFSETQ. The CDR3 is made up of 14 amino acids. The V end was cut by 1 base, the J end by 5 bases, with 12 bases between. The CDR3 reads CASSLRTGRYGYTF. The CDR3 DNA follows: TGCGCCAGCAGCTTGAGGACCGGGCGATATGGCTACACCTTC.

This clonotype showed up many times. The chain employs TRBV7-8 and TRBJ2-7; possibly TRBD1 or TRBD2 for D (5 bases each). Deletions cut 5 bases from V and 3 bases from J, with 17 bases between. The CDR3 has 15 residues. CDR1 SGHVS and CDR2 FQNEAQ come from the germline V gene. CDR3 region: CASSIGAGLGYEQYF. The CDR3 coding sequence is TGTGCCAGCAGCATCGGGGCAGGGTTGGGCTACGAGCAGTACTTC.

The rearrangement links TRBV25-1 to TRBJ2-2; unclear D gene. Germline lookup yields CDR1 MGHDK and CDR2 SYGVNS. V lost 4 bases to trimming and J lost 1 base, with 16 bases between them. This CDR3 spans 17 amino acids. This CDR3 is CASSARDPRGNTGELFF. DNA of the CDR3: TGTGCCAGCAGTGCTAGAGACCCGCGTGGGAACACCGGGGAGCTGTTTTTT.

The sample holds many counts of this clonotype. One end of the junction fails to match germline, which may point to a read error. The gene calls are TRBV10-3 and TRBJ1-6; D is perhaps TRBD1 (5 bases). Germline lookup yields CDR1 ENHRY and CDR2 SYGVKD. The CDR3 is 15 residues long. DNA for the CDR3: TGTGCCAGCAGTTACTCCACAGGAGGCGCTTCACCCCTCCACTTT. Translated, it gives CASSYSTGGASPLHF.

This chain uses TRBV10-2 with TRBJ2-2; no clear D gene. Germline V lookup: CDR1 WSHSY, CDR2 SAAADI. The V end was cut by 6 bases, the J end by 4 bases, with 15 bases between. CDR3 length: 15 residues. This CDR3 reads CASSRTPGPTGELFF. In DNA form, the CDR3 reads TGCGCCAGCAGCCGGACGCCTGGCCCCACCGGGGAGCTGTTTTTT.

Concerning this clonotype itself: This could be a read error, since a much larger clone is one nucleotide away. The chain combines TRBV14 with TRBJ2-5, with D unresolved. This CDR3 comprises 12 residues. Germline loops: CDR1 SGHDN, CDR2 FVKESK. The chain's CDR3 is CASSQVSETRYF. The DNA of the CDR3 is TGTGCCAGCAGCCAAGTCTCCGAGACCCGGTACTTC.

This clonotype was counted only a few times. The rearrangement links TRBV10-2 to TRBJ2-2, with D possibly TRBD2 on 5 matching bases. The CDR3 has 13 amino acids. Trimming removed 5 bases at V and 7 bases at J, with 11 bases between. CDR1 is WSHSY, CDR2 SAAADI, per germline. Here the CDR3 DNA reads TGCGCCAGCAGTACTAGAATAAACGGGGAGCTGTTTTTT. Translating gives CASSTRINGELFF.

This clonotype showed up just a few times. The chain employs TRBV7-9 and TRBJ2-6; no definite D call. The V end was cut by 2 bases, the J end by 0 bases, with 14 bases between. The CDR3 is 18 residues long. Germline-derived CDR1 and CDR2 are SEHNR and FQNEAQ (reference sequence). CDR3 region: CASSLRARSGSGANVLTF. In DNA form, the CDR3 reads TGTGCCAGCAGCTTACGGGCCAGGAGTGGCTCTGGGGCCAACGTCCTGACTTTC. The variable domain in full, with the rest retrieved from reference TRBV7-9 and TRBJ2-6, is DTGVSQNPRHKITKRGQNVTFRCDPISEHNRLYWYRQTLGQGPEFLTYFQNEAQLEKSRLLSDRFSAERPKGSFSTLEIQRTEQGDSAMYLCASSLRARSGSGANVLTFGAGSRLTVL.

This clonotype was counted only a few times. CDR3 sequence: CSATDRALLETQYF. DNA for the CDR3: TGCAGTGCTACCGACAGGGCCCTATTGGAGACCCAGTACTTC. The chain uses TRBV20-1 and TRBJ2-5; 7 bases are a match to TRBD1. CDR1 is DFQATT and CDR2 is SNEGSKA in the germline V gene (reference sequence). The length of the CDR3 is 14 residues. Trimming at V came to 4 bases and at J to 5 bases, leaving 10 bases not matched to a gene.